The 27 T cell receptor beta chains below come from one sample, sequenced in a study of T-cell reconstitution after alpha-beta-depleted transplantation in children. Unique molecular identifiers were incorporated during preparation of the TCRbeta library. TCRdb used MiXCR to reprocess the PCR reads, holding one entry per CDR3 protein. The sample yields some 500,000 distinct CDR3 sequences, approximately 32% seen once. The sequencing used PBMCs from the stem cell graft donor, collected from the stem cell graft. The source is a human donor who donated a stem cell graft to a child with aplastic anemia.

This clonotype was counted many times. Mismatch with germline at one junction end may stem from a read error. This rearrangement joins TRBV5-1 to TRBJ2-3, with 13 positions matching TRBD2. The CDR3 has 15 residues. CDR1 and CDR2 (germline): SGHRS, YFSETQ. The CDR3 region has the DNA TGTGCCAGCAGCCCCGGACTAGCGGGAGCGGATACGCAGTATTTT. Residues: CASSPGLAGADTQYF.

The V and J genes are TRBV5-1 and TRBJ2-3; 9 bases are a match to TRBD2. The trim removed 4 bases at V and 2 bases at J, leaving 5 bases unmatched. CDR1 SGHRS and CDR2 YFSETQ come from the germline V gene. The CDR3 extends over 15 amino acids. CDR3 nucleotides: TGCGCCAGCAGCCGATTAGCGGGAGCCACAGATACGCAGTATTTT. This gives the protein CASSRLAGATDTQYF.

This rearrangement joins TRBV5-1 to TRBJ2-3, with a weak D call TRBD1 (6 bases). V gave up 4 bases and J gave up 2 bases, with 11 bases separating them. The CDR3 has 14 amino acids. The germline V gene has CDR1 SGHRS and CDR2 YFSETQ. As DNA, the CDR3 is TGCGCCAGCAGCAGAGGACAGAACACAGATACGCAGTATTTT. Encoded protein: CASSRGQNTDTQYF.

The V and J genes are TRBV27 and TRBJ2-1; D possibly matches TRBD1 or TRBD2 (5 bases each). The CDR3 has 15 amino acids. CDR1 is MNHEY and CDR2 is SMNVEV in the germline V gene (reference sequence). Trimming removed 5 bases at V and 3 bases at J, with 14 bases between. CDR3 amino acids: CASSPGTLLYNEQFF. CDR3 sequence (DNA): TGTGCCAGCAGTCCCGGGACCCTACTCTACAATGAGCAGTTCTTC.

The rearrangement joins TRBV7-9 to TRBJ2-1; 11 positions agree with TRBD2. The CDR3 contains 16 residues. V shed 5 bases and J 4 bases; nucleotides not matched to a gene: 7. Germline values: CDR1 SEHNR, CDR2 FQNEAQ (reference sequence). The CDR3 region is CASSKRLAGLYNEQFF. In nucleotides, the CDR3 is TGTGCCAGCAGCAAAAGACTAGCGGGACTATACAATGAGCAGTTCTTC.

As to this clonotype: A read error is possible here, since a much larger clone lies one base away. J is TRBJ2-3 and V is TRBV18; a possible D gene is TRBD2 (8 bases). In germline, CDR1 is KGHSH, CDR2 LQKENI. The length of the CDR3 is 15 residues. CDR3 loop: CASSPDRTSTHTQYF. CDR3 sequence (DNA): TGTGCCAGCTCACCGGACAGGACTAGCACACATACGCAGTATTTT.

V gene TRBV5-1 combines with J gene TRBJ2-1; D may be TRBD2 (5 bases). Germline lookup yields CDR1 SGHRS and CDR2 YFSETQ. Trimming stripped 1 base from V and 4 bases from J, with 15 bases between. The CDR3 consists of 16 residues. CDR3 amino acids: CASSLWASGLYNEQFF. The CDR3 DNA follows: TGCGCCAGCAGCTTGTGGGCCAGCGGCTTATACAATGAGCAGTTCTTC.

V is TRBV15 and J is TRBJ1-4, with TRBD1 as a possible D gene (5 bases). Trimming left V 5 bases short and J 4 bases short, with 8 bases between. Germline V CDR1 and CDR2: LNHNV, YYDKDF (reference sequence). The CDR3 spans 13 residues. CDR3 protein: CATSPRVNEKLFF. The CDR3 DNA reads TGTGCCACCAGCCCCAGGGTTAATGAAAAACTGTTTTTT.

The J gene is TRBJ1-1, the V gene TRBV5-4, with unresolved D. The ends were cut back, 0 bases at V and 1 base at J, with 7 bases in the middle. The CDR3 has 14 residues. CDR1 and CDR2 (germline): SGHNT, YYREEE (reference sequence). The CDR3: CASSLGVQNTEAFF. CDR3 DNA: TGTGCCAGCAGCTTGGGTGTACAGAACACTGAAGCTTTCTTT.

This clonotype was seen more than once but under ten times. This sequence joins TRBV29-1 and TRBJ2-2; the match to TRBD1 covers 7 bases. This CDR3 has 14 amino acids. V trimming: 7 bases; J trimming: 1 base; junction bases outside the gene matches: 6. CDR1 and CDR2 from the germline V gene are SQVTM and ANQGSEA. The CDR3 DNA sequence: TGCAGCGCCGGGGACAGATTGAACACCGGGGAGCTGTTTTTT. Translation gives CSAGDRLNTGELFF.

This clonotype was observed a handful of times. The chain carries TRBV18 and TRBJ2-2; D is possibly TRBD1 (5 bases). The V gene's germline CDR1 is KGHSH and CDR2 LQKENI. Trimming stripped 2 bases from V and 7 bases from J, with 14 bases between. The CDR3 totals 15 residues. The CDR3 nucleotides are TGTGCCAGCTCACCAGGGCAACAGGACCTCGGGGAGCTGTTTTTT. Translated, it gives CASSPGQQDLGELFF.

The J gene is TRBJ2-3, the V gene TRBV7-9; 9 bases align to TRBD2. Per the germline V gene, CDR1 is SEHNR and CDR2 is FQNEAQ (reference sequence). V was pared by 5 bases and J by 1 base, with 4 bases of the junction left unmatched. The CDR3 runs to 15 residues. As DNA, the CDR3 is TGTGCCAGCAGCACAGTAGCGGGAGGCACAGATACGCAGTATTTT. This gives the protein CASSTVAGGTDTQYF.

The CDR3 region is CASSPTGTDYGYTF. DNA for the CDR3: TGTGCCAGCAGTCCCACCGGGACAGACTATGGCTACACCTTC. The rearrangement links TRBV27 to TRBJ1-2; 7 nucleotides line up with TRBD1. Per the germline V gene, CDR1 is MNHEY and CDR2 is SMNVEV (reference sequence). There are 14 residues in the CDR3. V was clipped by 5 bases and J by 3 bases; unmatched bases: 6.

The V gene is TRBV5-1, the J gene TRBJ1-2, with D possibly matching TRBD1 (6 bases). Looked up from germline, CDR1 is SGHRS and CDR2 is YFSETQ. This CDR3 region has 15 residues. V gave up 3 bases and J gave up 0 bases, with 12 bases separating them. The CDR3 nucleotides are TGCGCCAGCAGCTGGGGGCAGCCTTCTAACTATGGCTACACCTTC. This translates into CASSWGQPSNYGYTF.

The chain uses TRBV12-3 or TRBV12-4 and TRBJ2-1, with no clear D. Deletions cut 4 bases from V and 0 bases from J, with 13 bases between. CDR3 size: 16 residues. The CDR3 reads CASSSDGRTSYNEQFF. The CDR3 nucleotides read TGTGCCAGCAGTTCCGATGGGCGGACCTCCTACAATGAGCAGTTCTTC.

This clonotype was observed a few times. V and J are TRBV29-1 and TRBJ2-7; D possibly matches TRBD1 or TRBD2 (5 bases each). V shed 4 bases and J shed 4 bases, with 11 bases lying between them. The CDR3 totals 12 residues. Germline V gene lookup returns CDR1 SQVTM and CDR2 ANQGSEA. CDR3 region: CSVADGAYEQYF. The CDR3 nucleotides are TGCAGCGTTGCGGACGGGGCTTACGAGCAGTACTTC.

The CDR3 DNA is TGTGCAAGTCACTTCCAGCGGGAGTCCCAATACGAGCAGTACGTC. It specifies CASHFQRESQYEQYV. V and J are TRBV12-2 and TRBJ2-7; the DNA was not compared with TRBD2, the D call given in the table. TRBV12-2 is a listed pseudogene. The length of the CDR3 is 15 residues.

The chain carries TRBV6-5 and TRBJ1-5; D is uncertain. The CDR3 is 13 amino acids. With 6 bases removed from V and 0 bases from J, the gap between germline ends came to 6 bases. Germline loops: CDR1 MNHEY, CDR2 SVGAGI. CDR3 nucleotides: TGTGCCAGCAGATCCGATAGCAATCAGCCCCAGCATTTT. Protein: CASRSDSNQPQHF.

V and J are TRBV12-3 or TRBV12-4 and TRBJ2-1; 13 bases fit TRBD2. There are 17 residues in the CDR3. V lost 6 bases and J lost 2; bases outside the gene matches: 7. The CDR3: CASSTTSGRAPYNEQFF. The CDR3 coding sequence is TGTGCCAGCAGCACAACTAGCGGGAGGGCCCCCTACAATGAGCAGTTCTTC.

The rearrangement uses TRBV12-3 or TRBV12-4 and TRBJ1-5, with 8 positions matching TRBD1. The CDR3 has 17 residues. V shed 6 bases and J 6 bases; nucleotides not matched to a gene: 16. The CDR3 protein is CASRIFTGGVGTQPQHF. The DNA of the CDR3 is TGTGCCAGCAGGATATTTACAGGGGGGGTCGGAACTCAGCCCCAGCATTTT.

This clonotype showed up just a few times. This chain connects TRBV12-3 or TRBV12-4 to TRBJ2-2; TRBD1 is a possible D gene (6 bases). CDR3 length: 16 amino acids. V lost 5 bases and J lost 0, with 13 bases in between. CDR3 in DNA: TGTGCCAGCAGTCATCAACAGGGCTCGAACACCGGGGAGCTGTTTTTT. Translation: CASSHQQGSNTGELFF.

The rearrangement uses TRBV7-3 and TRBJ1-1; no definite D call. In germline, CDR1 is SGHTA, CDR2 FQGTGA. This CDR3 has 15 residues. Trimming pared 5 bases from V and 1 base from J, leaving 14 bases between. In DNA, the CDR3 is TGTGCCAGCAGCCAAGGCCCCAGCGGGAACACTGAAGCTTTCTTT. This translates into CASSQGPSGNTEAFF.

The J gene is TRBJ1-1, the V gene TRBV10-3, with 7 bases aligning to TRBD1. J gave up 1 base and V 2 bases, and 1 base lay outside the gene matches. Germline CDR1 reads ENHRY; CDR2 reads SYGVKD. The CDR3 consists of 14 residues. Here the CDR3 reads CAISEAGGNTEAFF. The CDR3 coding sequence is TGTGCCATCAGTGAGGCAGGGGGGAACACTGAAGCTTTCTTT.

This clonotype was seen a handful of times. V gene TRBV30 combines with J gene TRBJ2-2; 7 nucleotides align to TRBD1. The trim removed 0 bases at V and 4 bases at J, leaving 5 bases unmatched. Per the germline V gene, CDR1 is GTSNPN and CDR2 is SVGIG (reference sequence). The CDR3 contains 15 residues. The CDR3 spells CAWSVLTGRTGELFF. In nucleotides, the CDR3 is TGTGCCTGGAGTGTACTGACAGGGCGCACCGGGGAGCTGTTTTTT.

This clonotype was seen only a few times. The chain's CDR3 is CASSPQKGNTGELFF. CDR3 coding DNA: TGTGCCAGCTCACCACAGAAGGGTAACACCGGGGAGCTGTTTTTT. The V call is TRBV18, the J call TRBJ2-2; D remains unclear. V shed 1 base and J shed 2 bases, with 8 bases lying between them. This CDR3 is 15 amino acids long. Germline-derived CDR1 and CDR2 are KGHSH and LQKENI. Together with reference TRBV18 and TRBJ2-2, the CDR3 gives the full variable domain: NAGVMQNPRHLVRRRGQEARLRCSPMKGHSHVYWYRQLPEEGLKFMVYLQKENIIDESGMPKERFSAEFPKEGPSILRIQQVVRGDSAAYFCASSPQKGNTGELFFGEGSRLTVL.

This clonotype occurred a few times. The chain recombines TRBV27 with TRBJ2-1, with 7 nucleotides matching TRBD2. With 3 bases clipped from V and 8 bases from J, the junction kept 10 bases outside the gene matches. Per the germline V gene, CDR1 is MNHEY and CDR2 is SMNVEV (reference sequence). CDR3 length: 15 residues. DNA for the CDR3: TGTGCCAGCAGTTTGAGAATTGGGGGGGTGGATGAGCAGTTCTTC. It encodes CASSLRIGGVDEQFF.

The table lists this clonotype with a few counts. The chain has TRBV28 and TRBJ2-7; weak D call: TRBD2 (7 bases). CDR1 and CDR2 (germline): MDHEN, SYDVKM. CDR3 size: 16 residues. V was clipped by 2 bases and J by 4 bases, with 18 bases between them. This CDR3 reads CASSLRFAGDKYEQYF. CDR3 nucleotides: TGTGCCAGCAGTTTACGCTTTGCGGGGGACAAGTACGAGCAGTACTTC.